Following are 26 T cell receptor beta chains from one sample sequenced in a study of T-cell reconstitution after alpha-beta-depleted transplantation in children. Construction of the TCRbeta library involved unique molecular identifiers. TCRdb fed the PCR reads into MiXCR, producing one record per CDR3 protein. The table records about 340,000 distinct CDR3 sequences, about an eighth of them present only once. Specimen: PBMCs, collected from the stem cell graft. These receptor sequences come from a human donor who donated a stem cell graft to a child with Fanconi anemia.

This rearrangement joins TRBV5-1 to TRBJ2-2; the D gene is possibly TRBD2 (6 bases). V lost 3 bases, J lost 4 bases, and 10 bases lay in between. The length of the CDR3 is 14 residues. Germline CDR1 and CDR2: SGHRS and YFSETQ. As DNA, the CDR3 is TGCGCCAGCAGCTCCGGAGGGGTCACCGGGGAGCTGTTTTTT. Its translation: CASSSGGVTGELFF.

The chain has TRBV28 and TRBJ2-7, with TRBD1 matching over 7 bases. With V trimmed by 5 bases and J by 6 bases, 13 bases remained unmatched. Germline V lookup: CDR1 MDHEN, CDR2 SYDVKM. This CDR3 is built from 15 residues. CDR3: CASSPGTVSNSEQYV. The CDR3 DNA is TGTGCCAGCAGTCCGGGGACAGTGTCTAACTCCGAGCAGTACGTC.

V usage is TRBV21-1 and J usage is TRBJ1-1; TRBD1, the table's D call, lacks a check against the DNA. TRBV21-1 is annotated as a pseudogene. CDR3 size: 14 residues. As DNA, the CDR3 is TGTGCCAGCAACAAAGTCAGGGGATACACTGAAGCTTTCTTT. Residues: CASNKVRGYTEAFF.

The chain carries TRBV6-1 and TRBJ1-1; the D gene is possibly TRBD1 (5 bases). This CDR3 contains 14 residues. V lost 7 bases and J 1 base, leaving 13 bases between the germline ends. CDR1 and CDR2 from the germline V gene are MNHNS and SASEGT. The CDR3 sequence: CASIPGPWNTEAFF. The CDR3 nucleotides are TGTGCCAGCATACCGGGGCCGTGGAACACTGAAGCTTTCTTT.

This clonotype was detected ten times or more. The chain is built from TRBV6-5 and TRBJ2-2; 7 bases map to TRBD2. This CDR3 is 16 amino acids long. Germline V gene data show CDR1 as MNHEY and CDR2 as SVGAGI. V lost 4 bases, J lost 1 base, and 6 bases stayed unmatched. The DNA of the CDR3 is TGTGCCAGCAGTTTCCCCCCGGGGGGGAACACCGGGGAGCTGTTTTTT. Protein sequence: CASSFPPGGNTGELFF.

This clonotype was counted at least ten times. The J gene is TRBJ2-1, the V gene TRBV11-2; TRBD2 agrees at 8 bases. The germline V gene has CDR1 SGHAT and CDR2 FQNNGV. The CDR3 loop spans 15 amino acids. The V segment lost 5 bases and the J segment 2 bases; nucleotides outside the gene matches: 5. The CDR3 protein is CASSTSGGPYNEQFF. The CDR3 DNA follows: TGTGCCAGCAGCACCAGCGGGGGCCCCTACAATGAGCAGTTCTTC.

This clonotype was seen a few times. CDR3 residues: CASSFRQGGSIPDTQYF. Written as DNA, the CDR3 is TGTGCCAGCAGCTTCCGACAGGGAGGATCAATACCAGATACGCAGTATTTT. The chain combines TRBV7-2 with TRBJ2-3; weak D call: TRBD1 (7 bases). Deletions cut 3 bases from V and 4 bases from J, with 20 bases between. The CDR3 has 17 amino acids. CDR1 SGHTA and CDR2 FQGNSA come from the germline V gene.

The gene calls are TRBV12-3 or TRBV12-4 and TRBJ1-5; D unclear. V lost 4 bases and J 3 bases, leaving 7 bases between the germline ends. CDR3 length: 13 amino acids. CDR3 coding DNA: TGTGCCAGCAGTTCGTCTGCCAATCAGCCCCAGCATTTT. It encodes CASSSSANQPQHF.

J is TRBJ2-7 and V is TRBV25-1, with TRBD2 as a possible D gene (6 bases). CDR1 and CDR2 from the germline V gene are MGHDK and SYGVNS. Trimming cost V 0 bases and J 6 bases, with 12 bases left between them. The CDR3 has 14 residues. Here the CDR3 reads CASSEYFGGLEQYF. In DNA, the CDR3 is TGTGCCAGCAGTGAATATTTCGGGGGTCTCGAGCAGTACTTC.

This chain connects TRBV3-1 to TRBJ2-3, with 7 positions matching TRBD2. This CDR3 contains 15 residues. V trimming: 1 base; J trimming: 2 bases; junction bases outside the gene matches: 3. Germline loops: CDR1 LGHDT, CDR2 YNNKEL (reference sequence). The CDR3 reads CASSQGGGPTDTQYF. The CDR3 DNA follows: TGTGCCAGCAGCCAAGGGGGGGGACCCACAGATACGCAGTATTTT.

This chain joins TRBV20-1 and TRBJ2-3; 8 nucleotides align to TRBD1. Germline CDR1 DFQATT, CDR2 SNEGSKA (reference sequence). The CDR3 has 14 amino acids. J gave up 0 bases and V 3 bases, and 2 bases lay outside the gene matches. The chain's CDR3 is CSARGQESTDTQYF. The CDR3 coding sequence is TGCAGTGCTAGGGGACAGGAAAGCACAGATACGCAGTATTTT.

J is TRBJ2-7 and V is TRBV30, with 10 bases fitting TRBD2. J was trimmed by 7 bases and V by 2 bases; bases with no gene match: 11. Germline V gives CDR1 GTSNPN, CDR2 SVGIG (reference sequence). The CDR3 extends over 15 amino acids. Written as DNA, the CDR3 is TGTGCCTGGAGTATAGGACTAGCGGACCTGGGGGAGCAGTACTTC. This sequence encodes CAWSIGLADLGEQYF.

This clonotype appeared a few times. The CDR3 nucleotides read TGTGCCAGCAGCTTAGGGCCTCCACCCGAGCAGTACTTC. This sequence encodes CASSLGPPPEQYF. The V call is TRBV11-2, the J call TRBJ2-7; D is uncertain. CDR1 is SGHAT and CDR2 is FQNNGV in the germline V gene. V dropped 1 base and J dropped 6 bases, with 10 bases sitting between them. The CDR3 runs 13 residues.

Details on this clonotype: A clone one base away is much larger, so this may be a read error. The missing conserved phenylalanine or tryptophan at the end of this CDR3 makes a read error likely. The chain couples TRBV27 to TRBJ2-2; D is uncertain. This CDR3 region has 13 residues. The V end was cut by 0 bases, the J end by 7 bases, with 6 bases between. Germline CDR1 reads MNHEY; CDR2 reads SMNVEV (reference sequence). CDR3 nucleotide sequence: TGTGCCAGCAGTTTATCGTTGGGCGGGGAGCTGTTTTAT. Protein: CASSLSLGGELFY.

This clonotype was found a few times. V and J are TRBV27 and TRBJ1-2; tentative D call: TRBD1 (5 bases). There are 15 residues in the CDR3. Trimming left V 5 bases short and J 4 bases short, with 17 bases between. Germline CDR1 and CDR2: MNHEY and SMNVEV (reference sequence). Written as DNA, the CDR3 is TGTGCCAGCAGTCCGCAAATCCAGGGAGGCTATGGCTACACCTTC. This gives the protein CASSPQIQGGYGYTF.

The sample holds many counts of this clonotype. The chain is built from TRBV5-1 and TRBJ1-1, with D possibly matching TRBD1 (5 bases). The CDR3 has 13 residues. Germline assignment: CDR1 SGHRS and CDR2 YFSETQ. Trimming took off 0 bases at V and 11 bases at J, with 14 bases between the two ends. The CDR3 nucleotides read TGCGCCAGCAGCTTGGATGGGGGGAGGTATGCTTTCTTT. Its translation: CASSLDGGRYAFF. The full variable domain, completed using reference TRBV5-1 and TRBJ1-1, is KAGVTQTPRYLIKTRGQQVTLSCSPISGHRSVSWYQQTPGQGLQFLFEYFSETQRNKGNFPGRFSGRQFSNSRSEMNVSTLELGDSALYLCASSLDGGRYAFFGQGTRLTVV.

The chain recombines TRBV6-5 with TRBJ1-2; possibly TRBD1 for D (5 bases). This CDR3 spans 13 amino acids. V lost 4 bases and J lost 4, with 10 bases in between. Germline assignment: CDR1 MNHEY and CDR2 SVGAGI. CDR3 nucleotides: TGTGCCAGCAGTTGGGGCAGGGCCTATGGCTACACCTTC. As protein: CASSWGRAYGYTF.

The rearrangement uses TRBV9 and TRBJ2-1; TRBD2 matches 13 bases. This CDR3 spans 15 amino acids. J was trimmed by 8 bases and V by 3 bases; bases with no gene match: 5. CDR1 is SGDLS, CDR2 YYNGEE, per germline. CDR3 region: CASSATSGGAYEQFF. CDR3 nucleotides: TGTGCCAGCAGCGCCACTAGCGGGGGGGCCTATGAGCAGTTCTTC.

In its sample, this clonotype was seen many times. The chain joins TRBV6-5 to TRBJ2-1; TRBD1 is a possible D gene (6 bases). CDR3 length: 13 residues. V lost 6 bases, J lost 3 bases, and 9 bases lay in between. The V gene's germline CDR1 is MNHEY and CDR2 SVGAGI. Here the CDR3 DNA reads TGTGCCAGCAGGTACAGGGACTACAATGAGCAGTTCTTC. Translating it yields CASRYRDYNEQFF.

The V and J genes are TRBV7-2 and TRBJ2-6; the match to TRBD1 covers 8 bases. This CDR3 is built from 15 residues. The V gene end was trimmed by 3 bases and the J gene end by 5 bases; junction bases not matched to a gene: 3. Germline V CDR1 and CDR2: SGHTA, FQGNSA. The CDR3 bases are TGTGCCAGCAGCTTCCAGGGGGCCTGGGCCAACGTCCTGACTTTC. Encoded protein: CASSFQGAWANVLTF. Combining the CDR3 with reference TRBV7-2 and TRBJ2-6 gives the whole variable domain GAGVSQSPSNKVTEKGKDVELRCDPISGHTALYWYRQSLGQGLEFLIYFQGNSAPDKSGLPSDRFSAERTGGSVSTLTIQRTQQEDSAVYLCASSFQGAWANVLTFGAGSRLTVL.

This clonotype was found a few times. This chain links TRBV4-3 with TRBJ2-2, with no clear D. Trimming shortened V by 1 base and J by 0 bases, and 6 bases separated the two germline ends. Germline V lookup: CDR1 LGHNA, CDR2 YSLEER. The CDR3 is made up of 15 amino acids. CDR3: CASSQAGANTGELFF. The CDR3 nucleotides are TGCGCCAGCAGCCAAGCCGGAGCGAACACCGGGGAGCTGTTTTTT.

This clonotype was counted between two and nine times. The chain is built from TRBV5-1 and TRBJ2-3; maybe TRBD2 (6 bases). Trimming shortened V by 0 bases and J by 0 bases, and 11 bases separated the two germline ends. CDR3 length: 16 amino acids. The germline V gene has CDR1 SGHRS and CDR2 YFSETQ. The CDR3 sequence is CASSLEGAGSTDTQYF. CDR3 in DNA: TGCGCCAGCAGCTTGGAAGGCGCGGGGAGCACAGATACGCAGTATTTT. The whole variable domain, remainder taken from reference TRBV5-1 and TRBJ2-3, is KAGVTQTPRYLIKTRGQQVTLSCSPISGHRSVSWYQQTPGQGLQFLFEYFSETQRNKGNFPGRFSGRQFSNSRSEMNVSTLELGDSALYLCASSLEGAGSTDTQYFGPGTRLTVL.

This clonotype was picked up a small number of times. V is TRBV6-1 and J is TRBJ1-1; TRBD1 might be the D (6 bases). This CDR3 contains 15 residues. V gave up 5 bases and J gave up 4 bases, with 17 bases separating them. CDR1 MNHNS and CDR2 SASEGT come from the germline V gene. CDR3 DNA: TGTGCCAGCAGTCCTCCGGGCAGGGGAGGCACTGAAGCTTTCTTT. As protein: CASSPPGRGGTEAFF.

This sequence joins TRBV15 and TRBJ2-1; D possibly corresponds to TRBD2 (5 bases). CDR1 and CDR2 (germline): LNHNV, YYDKDF (reference sequence). The CDR3 is made up of 14 amino acids. The V end was cut by 3 bases, the J end by 8 bases, with 14 bases between. CDR3 nucleotide sequence: TGTGCCACCAGCAGTGGACCTCCTAGCTATGAGCAGTTCTTC. This translates into CATSSGPPSYEQFF.

Ten or more counts support this clonotype. The J gene is TRBJ1-6, the V gene TRBV25-1; a possible D gene is TRBD1 (5 bases). V was trimmed by 1 base and J by 10 bases, leaving 14 bases between them. In germline, CDR1 is MGHDK, CDR2 SYGVNS. The CDR3 spans 15 residues. Here the CDR3 DNA reads TGTGCCAGCAGTGAATTCGCAGGTTCAGGGTCACCCCTCCACTTT. Translating it yields CASSEFAGSGSPLHF.

The chain carries TRBV7-8 and TRBJ2-3, with 7 positions matching TRBD2. The V segment lost 5 bases and the J segment 9 bases; nucleotides outside the gene matches: 11. CDR1 and CDR2 (germline): SGHVS, FQNEAQ. The CDR3 spans 14 residues. The CDR3 loop is CASSPTIPGGTQYF. The CDR3 DNA reads TGTGCCAGCAGCCCCACCATTCCGGGGGGAACGCAGTATTTT.